Sequencing of this T cell receptor beta chain was carried out in a study of T cell changes during pregnancy in multiple sclerosis. The germline CDR1 and CDR2 sequences are SGHDN and FVKESK. The CDR3 is 14 amino acids. Trimming shortened V by 5 bases and J by 5 bases, and 10 bases separated the two germline ends. Sequenced by immunoSEQ multiplex PCR; TCRdb stores in-frame clones only, minus some. Of roughly 80,000 clones in the sample, 93% are singletons; the top ten hold around 2.3%. This clone has more than one count but fewer than ten. Specimen: peripheral blood, collected in the second trimester of pregnancy. J is TRBJ1-6 and V is TRBV14; D possibly corresponds to TRBD1 (6 bases). The TCR was taken from a female donor with multiple sclerosis, enrolled in a pregnancy study. The CDR3 region is CASSWTADNSPLHF. CDR3 nucleotide sequence: TGTGCCAGCAGCTGGACAGCTGATAATTCACCCCTCCACTTT.